This is a list of T cell receptor beta chains from one sample in a study of regulatory T cells in long-lasting Graves disease. TCRdb fed the multiplex PCR reads into MiXCR, producing one record per CDR3 protein. Counted here are about 540,000 distinct CDR3 sequences, roughly 12% occurring once; the ten biggest clones make up about 10%. The same sample was also studied in work on T cells in Graves' hyperthyroidism and ophthalmopathy.

The input for sequencing was peripheral blood mononuclear cells (PBMCs), taken at new diagnosis, from a patient treated with antithyroid drugs. Receptors originate from a man aged 25-45 years with Graves disease. Both conserved end residues are part of each CDR3. Fields, in order: clone size, V gene, D gene, J gene, CDR3 DNA, CDR3 protein. D genes are given only for firm matches. Not every row has a clone size; where given, it reads once, few, many or a size class.

>many|TRBV12-3/TRBV12-4|-|TRBJ1-5
TGTGCCAGCAGTCCGACCTGGCAGCCCCAGCATTTT
CASSPTWQPQHF
>many|TRBV7-9|-|TRBJ2-1
TGTGCCAGCAGCTTAGTCCTAGTGTCCAATGAGCAGTTCTTC
CASSLVLVSNEQFF
>few|TRBV30|TRBD2|TRBJ2-3
TGTGCCTGGGGAGGACTAGCGGGAGGGCTGCGCACAGATACGCAGTATTTT
CAWGGLAGGLRTDTQYF
>-|TRBV7-9|-|TRBJ1-6
TGTGCCAGCAGCTTACCAGGGGCAGGGAACAATTCACCCCTCCACTTT
CASSLPGAGNNSPLHF
>many|TRBV20-1|-|TRBJ2-7
TGCAGTGCTAGAGGGGGGCTGAGGGGATCCCTAGAAGAGCAGTACTTC
CSARGGLRGSLEEQYF
>many|TRBV29-1|TRBD1|TRBJ2-7
TGCAGCGCTCTGCCTACAGGGGTATACGAGCAGTACTTC
CSALPTGVYEQYF
>many|TRBV6-5|-|TRBJ1-1
TGTGCCAGCAGTTACACGGGACACTTGAACACTGAAGCTTTCTTT
CASSYTGHLNTEAFF
>few|TRBV19|-|TRBJ1-2
TGTGCCAGTAGGGGAGTGAGAGGGGCCACTTTTTTTGGCTACACCTTC
CASRGVRGATFFGYTF
>many|TRBV6-5|-|TRBJ2-7
TGTGCCAGCAGTTACTTAGGCCACACCGCCTCTAGCAACGAGCAGTACTTC
CASSYLGHTASSNEQYF
>many|TRBV29-1|TRBD1|TRBJ2-1
TGCAGCGCCCCCGGGACAGGGGATATGGGGTCCTACAATGAGCAGTTCTTC
CSAPGTGDMGSYNEQFF
>many|TRBV20-1|TRBD1|TRBJ2-7
TGCAGTGCTAGCGCCTTAGGGGGCGCCCCTTACGAGCAGTACTTC
CSASALGGAPYEQYF
>few|TRBV27|-|TRBJ1-4
TGTGCCAGCGGGAGGACAGAAAAACTGTTTTTT
CASGRTEKLFF
>few|TRBV29-1|-|TRBJ2-1
TGCAGCGCTGAGGGAGACGGGCCCCACAATGAGCAGTTCTTC
CSAEGDGPHNEQFF
>many|TRBV27|-|TRBJ2-2
TGTGCCAGCAGTTTCTCCACGAACACCGGGGAGCTGTTTTTT
CASSFSTNTGELFF
>many|TRBV11-2|-|TRBJ2-5
TGTGCCAGCAGCACGGGACATAAGGAGACCCAGTACTTC
CASSTGHKETQYF
>-|TRBV27|TRBD1|TRBJ1-2
TGTGCCAGCAGTTTAAGAGGACAGGGCGTTAACTATGGCTACACCTTC
CASSLRGQGVNYGYTF
>few|TRBV14|-|TRBJ2-5
TGTGCCAGCAGCCAAAAACCCGGGGAATCGGCTAGGACCCAGTACTTC
CASSQKPGESARTQYF
>-|TRBV24-1|-|TRBJ2-7
TGTGCCACCAGTGATATCCGGGACAACTTCTACGAGCAGTACTTC
CATSDIRDNFYEQYF
>many|TRBV6-1|TRBD1|TRBJ2-2
TGTGCCAGCAGTGGACAGGGGGACACCGGGGAGCTGTTTTTT
CASSGQGDTGELFF
>many|TRBV5-1|-|TRBJ1-1
TGCGCCAGCAGCTTGGACGCGACAATGAACACTGAAGCTTTCTTT
CASSLDATMNTEAFF
>-|TRBV4-1|-|TRBJ2-7
TGCGCCAGCAGCCTCCTCACGCCCACAGGTCCGATGGAATCCGAGCAGTACTTC
CASSLLTPTGPMESEQYF
>-|TRBV7-6|TRBD2|TRBJ2-5
TGTGCCAGCAGACGAAGACTAGCGGGAGTGCAGGAGACCCAGTACTTC
CASRRRLAGVQETQYF
>-|TRBV20-1|-|TRBJ1-5
TGCAGTGCTTTTTCAGGGAGTCAGCCCCAGCATTTT
CSAFSGSQPQHF
>-|TRBV29-1|-|TRBJ1-5
TGCAGCGTTGCCGACAGGTCGGGTCGCAATCAGCCCCAGCATTTT
CSVADRSGRNQPQHF
>-|TRBV6-5|-|TRBJ1-6
TGTGCCAGCAGTTACACGGGTGACTTTTCCTATAATTCACCCCTCCACTTT
CASSYTGDFSYNSPLHF
>-|TRBV18|-|TRBJ1-5
TGTGCCAGCTCACCACGGTCAGGGGCCAATCAGCCCCAGCATTTT
CASSPRSGANQPQHF
>many|TRBV2|-|TRBJ1-2
TGTGCCAGCTCGGGACACTTAGAAGGCTACACCTTC
CASSGHLEGYTF
>many|TRBV3-1|-|TRBJ2-1
TGTGCCAGCAGCCAAGAGGGGGTGGGGTACAATGAGCAGTTCTTC
CASSQEGVGYNEQFF
>few|TRBV18|-|TRBJ2-6
TGTGCCAGCTCACAATTAATGGGCGGGGCCAACGTCCTGACTTTC
CASSQLMGGANVLTF
>few|TRBV5-6|TRBD2|TRBJ2-5
TGTGCCAGCAGCCCCTGGACGGGAGGGCGGAGGGAGACCCAGTACTTC
CASSPWTGGRRETQYF
>many|TRBV29-1|-|TRBJ2-3
TGCAGCGTTGGACGCAAGAGGGGAAGGGGCACAGATACGCAGTATTTT
CSVGRKRGRGTDTQYF
>many|TRBV20-1|TRBD1|TRBJ1-5
TGCAGTGCTAATTCACAGGGGCCGGACCAGCCCCAGCATTTT
CSANSQGPDQPQHF
>-|TRBV6-6|-|TRBJ2-7
TGCGCCAGCAGTTACTCGAGTCCACAGGCTACCCCCTACGAGCAGTACTTC
CASSYSSPQATPYEQYF
>-|TRBV7-2|-|TRBJ1-1
TGTGCCAGCAGCACTACCATGGGGGCGCTTAGGGCTTTCTTT
CASSTTMGALRAFF
>many|TRBV12-3/TRBV12-4|-|TRBJ2-1
TGTGCCAGCAGTTTAAGGGCCAGTCGAAGCTCCTACAATGAGCAGTTCTTC
CASSLRASRSSYNEQFF
>-|TRBV3-1|TRBD2|TRBJ2-3
TGTGCCAGCAGCCAGGCAGGAGGACTAGCGGGAGTTTTGGATACGCAGTATTTT
CASSQAGGLAGVLDTQYF
>few|TRBV5-5|-|TRBJ2-1
TGTGCCAGCAGCTGGGGGGCCGGTTCCTACAATGAGCAGTTCTTC
CASSWGAGSYNEQFF
>few|TRBV5-5|TRBD2|TRBJ2-7
TGTGCCAGCAGCGGGGGTCTAGCGGGGAGCGAGCAGTACTTC
CASSGGLAGSEQYF
>-|TRBV5-1|TRBD1|TRBJ2-2
TGCGCCAGCAGCACAGGGGAGTCCGGGGAGCTGTTTTTT
CASSTGESGELFF
>many|TRBV24-1|-|TRBJ1-5
TGTGCCACCAGTGATCCCCATGCGAGGCAGCCCCAGCATTTT
CATSDPHARQPQHF
>many|TRBV2|-|TRBJ1-5
TGTGCCAGCAGTGATTGGGGCCGGAATCAGCCCCAGCATTTT
CASSDWGRNQPQHF
>many|TRBV20-1|-|TRBJ1-5
TGCAGTGCTAGAGTGCGCAGGGCCAATCAGCCCCAGCATTTT
CSARVRRANQPQHF
>many|TRBV3-1|-|TRBJ2-1
TGTGCCAGCAGCCCGTCCTTAGTGAATGAGCAGTTCTTC
CASSPSLVNEQFF
>-|TRBV12-3/TRBV12-4|-|TRBJ1-5
TGTGCCAGCAGTTTGAACGGGGGCCAGCCCCAGCATTTT
CASSLNGGQPQHF
>-|TRBV10-2|-|TRBJ2-2
TGCGCCAGCAGTGAGCCGCCGCTAGCGTTCACCGGGGAGCTGTTTTTT
CASSEPPLAFTGELFF
>-|TRBV29-1|-|TRBJ1-1
TGCAGCGTTGGAGAGAGCCTGAACACTGAAGCTTTCTTT
CSVGESLNTEAFF
>-|TRBV19|TRBD2|TRBJ2-7
TGTGCCACCTCTAGCGGGAGGGCCTGGTACGAGCAGTACTTC
CATSSGRAWYEQYF
>few|TRBV20-1|-|TRBJ2-5
TGCAGTGCTCTCCTTTCAAGGGGTAGTGAGACCCAGTACTTC
CSALLSRGSETQYF
>many|TRBV2|-|TRBJ1-5
TGTGCCAGCAGTGAACTTCTCCGAAACAATCAGCCCCAGCATTTT
CASSELLRNNQPQHF
>many|TRBV2|-|TRBJ2-4
TGTGCCAGCAGTGAAGGGGGTTCGGACATTCAGTACTTC
CASSEGGSDIQYF
>many|TRBV29-1|TRBD1|TRBJ2-1
TGCAGCGAAAGGTCGGGACAGGGGATCAATGAGCAGTTCTTC
CSERSGQGINEQFF
>many|TRBV20-1|TRBD2|TRBJ2-5
TGCAGTGCCCCAGGGACTAGCGGGAGCGTGACCCAGTACTTC
CSAPGTSGSVTQYF
>-|TRBV29-1|-|TRBJ1-2
TGCAGCGTTGGGGGGTCGATGGGCTATGGCTACACCTTC
CSVGGSMGYGYTF
>many|TRBV7-9|-|TRBJ2-7
TGTGCCAGCAGCCCTCGGGACACTTCATCCTACGAGCAGTACTTC
CASSPRDTSSYEQYF
>many|TRBV12-5|-|TRBJ2-7
TGTGCTAGTGGTTTGGTTGTGAGGCATTCATCCTACGAGCAGTACTTC
CASGLVVRHSSYEQYF
>many|TRBV5-4|-|TRBJ2-5
TGTGCCAGCAACCCCGGAGCAGGGGAAGGGACCCAGTACTTC
CASNPGAGEGTQYF
>-|TRBV30|-|TRBJ1-1
TGTGCCTGGTTCCCCTCTAGGACCCAAATCGGGGCTTTCTTT
CAWFPSRTQIGAFF
>-|TRBV5-1|TRBD1|TRBJ1-1
TGCGCCAGCGGCCTGGGCGGACAGGGGATTCCTGAAGCTTTCTTT
CASGLGGQGIPEAFF
>many|TRBV12-3/TRBV12-4|-|TRBJ1-1
TGTGCCAGCAGTGATGGACTGGGTAACACTGAAGCTTTCTTT
CASSDGLGNTEAFF
>many|TRBV6-1|-|TRBJ1-6
TGTGCCACCACGAATGGGGATGACTCCTATAATTCACCCCTCCACTTT
CATTNGDDSYNSPLHF